The source of this T cell receptor (beta chain) is a study of shared clonotypes between healthy human individuals. Study findings and constraints: Only blood underwent sampling, and tissue repertoires likely differ.

Trimming left V 0 bases short and J 0 bases short, with 8 bases between. Germline lookup yields CDR1 MNHEY and CDR2 SVGAGI. The CDR3 is made up of 16 amino acids. Sequenced by immunoSEQ multiplex PCR; TCRdb stores in-frame clones only, minus some. The repertoire includes millions of clones, approximately 93% of them detected once, and about 0.41% sits in the top ten. On this clone: The antigen is unknown. Other DNA sequences within the sample encode an identical CDR3.

The TCR sequence derives from a man aged 18 to 29 in good health. Some clones in this sample may be carry-over from other donors' samples. V gene TRBV6-5 combines with J gene TRBJ1-4; D unclear. Sequenced input: naive CD4+ T cells from PBMCs. As for subset: CD45RA+ positively selected. The CDR3 here is CASSYSGSATNEKLFF. Here the CDR3 DNA reads TGTGCCAGCAGTTACTCCGGGTCTGCAACTAATGAAAAACTGTTTTTT.